Presented here are 15 T cell receptor beta chains from one specimen sequenced in a study of regulatory T cells in long-lasting Graves disease. Libraries of TCR beta came from iRepertoire HTBI primers plus Arm-PCR of CDR3 regions. TCRdb re-called the multiplex PCR reads through MiXCR, storing one row per CDR3 protein. This repertoire shows about 430,000 distinct CDR3 sequences, around 23% found once; its top ten account for roughly an eighth. Time point given: persistent/refractory GD, antithyroid drugs over 5 years with positive TRAb. RNA isolated from PBMCs was used to make the TCR library. The specimen was peripheral blood mononuclear cells (PBMCs), collected when the disease was refractory, from a patient treated with antithyroid drugs. These receptors were taken from a female donor with Graves disease.

This clonotype was recorded at least ten times. The chain's CDR3 is CASSLDRLNTEAFF. DNA for the CDR3: TGTGCCAGCAGCTTGGACAGGCTGAACACTGAAGCTTTCTTT. The chain couples TRBV5-6 to TRBJ1-1; D is perhaps TRBD1 (5 bases). CDR3 length: 14 residues. CDR1 and CDR2 from the germline V gene are SGHDT and YYEEEE. V lost 0 bases to trimming and J lost 0 bases, with 6 bases between them. The full variable domain, in which reference TRBV5-6 and TRBJ1-1 provide the parts outside the CDR3, is DAGVTQSPTHLIKTRGQQVTLRCSPKSGHDTVSWYQQALGQGPQFIFQYYEEEERQRGNFPDRFSGHQFPNYSSELNVNALLLGDSALYLCASSLDRLNTEAFFGQGTRLTVV.

The chain carries TRBV2 and TRBJ1-5, with D possibly matching TRBD1 (6 bases). V lost 6 bases and J lost 7, with 16 bases in between. CDR1 and CDR2 (germline): SNHLY, FYNNEI. This CDR3 contains 14 residues. This CDR3 reads CASRGTFVGQPQHF. As DNA, the CDR3 is TGTGCCAGCAGAGGGACATTCGTAGGGCAGCCCCAGCATTTT.

A few counts support this clonotype. V usage is TRBV28 and J usage is TRBJ1-5; the D is unclear. The V end lost 5 bases, the J end lost 2 bases, and 13 bases lay between the germline ends. The CDR3 spans 15 residues. CDR1 MDHEN and CDR2 SYDVKM come from the germline V gene. Here the CDR3 DNA reads TGTGCCAGCAGTCCCCTCGTCGGGGGCAATCAGCCCCAGCATTTT. It encodes CASSPLVGGNQPQHF.

This clonotype turned up a few times. J is TRBJ2-7 and V is TRBV18; D unresolved. V was pared by 3 bases and J by 0 bases, with 3 bases between. Germline V gives CDR1 KGHSH, CDR2 LQKENI. The CDR3 length is 12 residues. The CDR3 nucleotides read TGTGCCAGCTCACCCTTCTCCTACGAGCAGTACTTC. Translation gives CASSPFSYEQYF.

This clonotype was observed once. The V and J genes are TRBV4-1 and TRBJ2-7; weak D call: TRBD2 (6 bases). Germline lookup yields CDR1 MGHRA and CDR2 YSYEKL. This CDR3 comprises 15 residues. Trimming took 4 bases from V and 1 from J, leaving 14 bases between them. The DNA for the CDR3 is TGCGCCAGCAGCCCTAGCGCAGTCCAATCCTACGAGCAGTACTTC. Its translation: CASSPSAVQSYEQYF.

The rearrangement joins TRBV27 to TRBJ2-7, with a tentative D call TRBD2 (6 bases). Trimming removed 4 bases at V and 2 bases at J, with 15 bases between. Germline loops: CDR1 MNHEY, CDR2 SMNVEV (reference sequence). This CDR3 is built from 15 residues. The CDR3 DNA sequence: TGTGCCAGCAGTTCCTACCGGGACTCCCCCTACGAGCAGTACTTC. This translates into CASSSYRDSPYEQYF.

In this sample, this clonotype turned up many times. The chain links TRBV18 to TRBJ1-2; possibly TRBD1 for D (6 bases). Trimming cost V 0 bases and J 1 base, with 9 bases left between them. Germline V lookup: CDR1 KGHSH, CDR2 LQKENI. CDR3 length: 15 amino acids. CDR3 in DNA: TGTGCCAGCTCACCACCGAACAGGGTTAACTATGGCTACACCTTC. Encoded protein: CASSPPNRVNYGYTF.

Only a few counts were recorded for this clonotype. This chain links TRBV12-3 or TRBV12-4 with TRBJ2-7; TRBD1 is a possible D gene (5 bases). The CDR3 runs 12 residues. V lost 4 bases and J lost 4, with 8 bases in between. Here the CDR3 reads CASSWGPYEQYF. The DNA of the CDR3 is TGTGCCAGCAGTTGGGGCCCATACGAGCAGTACTTC.

The chain joins TRBV15 to TRBJ2-3, with D unclear. This CDR3 contains 14 residues. Germline lookup yields CDR1 LNHNV and CDR2 YYDKDF (reference sequence). Trimming took off 3 bases at V and 1 base at J, with 8 bases between the two ends. The CDR3 DNA reads TGTGCCACCAGCAGGACCCTAGGCACAGATACGCAGTATTTT. It is translated as CATSRTLGTDTQYF.

This clonotype has more than one count but fewer than ten. The chain joins TRBV27 to TRBJ2-7; TRBD2 aligns across 10 bases. The CDR3 is made up of 21 amino acids. CDR1 MNHEY and CDR2 SMNVEV come from the germline V gene (reference sequence). The V segment lost 3 bases and the J segment 2 bases; nucleotides outside the gene matches: 22. Written as DNA, the CDR3 is TGTGCCAGCAGTTTCCTCCCTCCCTTGTCTAGCGGGAGTAGTCCCCCCTACGAGCAGTACTTC. Translated: CASSFLPPLSSGSSPPYEQYF.

Here the CDR3 reads CASSESGTDANTEAFF. In DNA, the CDR3 is TGTGCCAGCAGTGAATCCGGGACAGACGCGAACACTGAAGCTTTCTTT. This chain joins TRBV25-1 and TRBJ1-1; TRBD1 matches 7 bases. J lost 1 base, V lost 1 base, and 6 bases had no gene match. There are 16 residues in the CDR3. The germline CDR1 and CDR2 sequences are MGHDK and SYGVNS. Combining the CDR3 with reference TRBV25-1 and TRBJ1-1 gives the whole variable domain EADIYQTPRYLVIGTGKKITLECSQTMGHDKMYWYQQDPGMELHLIHYSYGVNSTEKGDLSSESTVSRIRTEHFPLTLESARPSHTSQYLCASSESGTDANTEAFFGQGTRLTVV.

This clonotype was detected a few times. J is TRBJ2-2 and V is TRBV2; possible D gene TRBD1, 5 bases. CDR1 is SNHLY, CDR2 FYNNEI, per germline. V lost 10 bases, J lost 6 bases, and 9 bases lay in between. The CDR3 has 11 amino acids. This chain's CDR3 is CATQGPGELFF. Here the CDR3 DNA reads TGTGCCACTCAGGGCCCCGGGGAGCTGTTTTTT.

The chain links TRBV5-4 to TRBJ2-7, with 10 bases aligning to TRBD2. The trim removed 5 bases at V and 4 bases at J, leaving 6 bases unmatched. Per the germline V gene, CDR1 is SGHNT and CDR2 is YYREEE (reference sequence). The length of the CDR3 is 14 residues. DNA for the CDR3: TGTGCCAGCAGGAGGACTAGCGGAGATTACGAGCAGTACTTC. It codes for CASRRTSGDYEQYF.

The rearrangement links TRBV20-1 to TRBJ2-2; TRBD2 aligns across 14 bases. Looked up from germline, CDR1 is DFQATT and CDR2 is SNEGSKA (reference sequence). The V gene end was trimmed by 1 base and the J gene end by 7 bases; junction bases not matched to a gene: 8. There are 17 residues in the CDR3. The CDR3 loop is CSARVTGTSGSVGELFF. The DNA of the CDR3 is TGCAGTGCTAGAGTCACCGGGACTAGCGGGAGTGTCGGGGAGCTGTTTTTT.

The chain combines TRBV7-9 with TRBJ1-6; D gene uncertain. Deletions cut 1 base from V and 9 bases from J, with 4 bases between. The CDR3 has 12 amino acids. Germline V gives CDR1 SEHNR, CDR2 FQNEAQ (reference sequence). This chain's CDR3 is CASSLEASPLHF. DNA of the CDR3: TGTGCCAGCAGCTTAGAGGCTTCACCCCTCCACTTT.